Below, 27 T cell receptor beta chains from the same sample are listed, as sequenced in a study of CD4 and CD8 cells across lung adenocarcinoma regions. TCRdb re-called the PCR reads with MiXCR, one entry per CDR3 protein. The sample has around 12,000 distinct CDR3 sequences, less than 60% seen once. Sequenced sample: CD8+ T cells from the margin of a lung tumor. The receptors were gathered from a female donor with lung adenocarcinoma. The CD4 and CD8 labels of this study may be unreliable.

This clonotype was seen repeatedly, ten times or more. In DNA form, the CDR3 reads TGTGCCAGCAGTGAGGACCGAAGCCTGAACACTGAAGCTTTCTTT. Translating gives CASSEDRSLNTEAFF. V and J are TRBV6-1 and TRBJ1-1; D is uncertain. The V end lost 3 bases, the J end lost 0 bases, and 11 bases lay between the germline ends. Germline CDR1 and CDR2: MNHNS and SASEGT. There are 15 residues in the CDR3.

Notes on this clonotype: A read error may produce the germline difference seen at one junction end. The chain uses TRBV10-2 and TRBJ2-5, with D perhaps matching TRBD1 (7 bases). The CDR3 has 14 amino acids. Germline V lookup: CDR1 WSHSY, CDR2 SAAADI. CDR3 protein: CAGQGGRDKKTQYF. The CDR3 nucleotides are TGTGCGGGGCAGGGGGGCCGGGACAAAAAGACCCAGTACTTC.

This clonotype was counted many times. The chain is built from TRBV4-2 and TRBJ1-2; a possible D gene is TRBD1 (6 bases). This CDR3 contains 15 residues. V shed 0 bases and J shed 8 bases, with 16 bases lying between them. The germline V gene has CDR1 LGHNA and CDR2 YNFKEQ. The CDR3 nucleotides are TGTGCCAGCAGCCAAGAATTGCGACAGGTTCTGGGCTACACCTTC. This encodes CASSQELRQVLGYTF.

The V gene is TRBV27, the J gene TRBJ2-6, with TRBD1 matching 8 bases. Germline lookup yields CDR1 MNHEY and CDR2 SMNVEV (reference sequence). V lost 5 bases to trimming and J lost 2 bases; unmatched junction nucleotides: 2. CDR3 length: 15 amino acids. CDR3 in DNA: TGTGCCAGCAGTAAACAGGGGGCTGGGGCCAACGTCCTGACTTTC. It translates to CASSKQGAGANVLTF.

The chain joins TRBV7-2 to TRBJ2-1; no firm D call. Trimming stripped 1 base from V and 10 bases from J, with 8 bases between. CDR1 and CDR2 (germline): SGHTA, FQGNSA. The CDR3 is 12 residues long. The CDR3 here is CASSLGYYEQFF. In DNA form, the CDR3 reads TGTGCCAGCAGCTTAGGATATTACGAGCAGTTCTTC.

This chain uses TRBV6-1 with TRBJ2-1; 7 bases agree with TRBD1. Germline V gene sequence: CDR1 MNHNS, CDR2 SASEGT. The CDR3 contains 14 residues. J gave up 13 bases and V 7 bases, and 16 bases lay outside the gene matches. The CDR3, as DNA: TGTGCCAGCAACACTGGGGGACAGAGAAACATTCAGTTCTTC. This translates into CASNTGGQRNIQFF.

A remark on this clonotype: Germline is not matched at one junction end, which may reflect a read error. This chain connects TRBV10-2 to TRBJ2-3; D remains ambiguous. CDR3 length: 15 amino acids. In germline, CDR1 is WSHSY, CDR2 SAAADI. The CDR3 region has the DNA TGCGCCAGCAGTGAGGGTCTGCGAGGCACAGACACGCAGTACTTT. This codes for CASSEGLRGTDTQYF.

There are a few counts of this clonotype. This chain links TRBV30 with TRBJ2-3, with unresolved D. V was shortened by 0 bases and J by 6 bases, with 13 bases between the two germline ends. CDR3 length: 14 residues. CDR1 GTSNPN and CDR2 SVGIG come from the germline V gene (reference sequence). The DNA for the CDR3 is TGTGCCTGGAGTGTCGGTTTAAGAGTGGATACGCAGTATTTT. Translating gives CAWSVGLRVDTQYF.

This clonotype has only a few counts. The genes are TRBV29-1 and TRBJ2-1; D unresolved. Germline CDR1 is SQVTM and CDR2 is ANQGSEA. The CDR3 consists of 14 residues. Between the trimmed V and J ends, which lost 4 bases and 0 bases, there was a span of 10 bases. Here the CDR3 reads CSVAGLSSYNEQFF. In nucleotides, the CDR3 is TGCAGCGTTGCGGGCCTTAGCTCCTACAATGAGCAGTTCTTC.

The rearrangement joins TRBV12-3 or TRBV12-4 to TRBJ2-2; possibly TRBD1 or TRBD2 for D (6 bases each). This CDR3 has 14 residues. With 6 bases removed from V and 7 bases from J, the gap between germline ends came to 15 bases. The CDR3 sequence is CASSKRGADGELFF. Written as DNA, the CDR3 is TGTGCCAGCAGCAAAAGGGGGGCGGACGGGGAGCTGTTTTTT.

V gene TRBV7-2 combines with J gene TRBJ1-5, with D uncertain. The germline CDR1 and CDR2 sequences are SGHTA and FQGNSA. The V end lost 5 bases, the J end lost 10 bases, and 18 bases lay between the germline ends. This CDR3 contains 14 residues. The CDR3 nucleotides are TGTGCCAGCAGCCTAGACCTGACTCGCCGCCCCCAGCATTTT. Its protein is CASSLDLTRRPQHF.

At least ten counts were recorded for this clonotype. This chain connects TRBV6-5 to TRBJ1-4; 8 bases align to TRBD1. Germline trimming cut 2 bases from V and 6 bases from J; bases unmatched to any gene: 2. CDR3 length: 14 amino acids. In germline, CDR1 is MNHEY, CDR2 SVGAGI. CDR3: CASSYRTGYEKLFF. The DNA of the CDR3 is TGTGCCAGCAGTTACAGGACAGGGTATGAAAAACTGTTTTTT.

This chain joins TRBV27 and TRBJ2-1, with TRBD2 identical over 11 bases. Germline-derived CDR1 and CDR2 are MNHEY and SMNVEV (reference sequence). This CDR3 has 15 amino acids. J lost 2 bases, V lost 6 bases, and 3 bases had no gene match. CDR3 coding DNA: TGTGCCAGCAGATATAGCGGGAGGGCCTACAATGAGCAGTTCTTC. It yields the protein CASRYSGRAYNEQFF.

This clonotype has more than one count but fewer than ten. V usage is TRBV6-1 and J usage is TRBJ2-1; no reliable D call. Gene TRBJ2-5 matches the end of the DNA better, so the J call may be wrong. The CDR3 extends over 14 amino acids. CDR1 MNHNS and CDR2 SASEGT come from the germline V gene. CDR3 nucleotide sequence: TGTGCCAGCACCCCCTTAAACACTCAAGAGACCCAGTACTTC. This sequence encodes CASTPLNTQETQYF.

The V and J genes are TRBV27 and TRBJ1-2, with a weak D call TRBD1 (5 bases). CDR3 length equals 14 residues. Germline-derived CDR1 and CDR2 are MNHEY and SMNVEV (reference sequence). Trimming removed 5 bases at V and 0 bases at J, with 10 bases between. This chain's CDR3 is CASSGLGANYGYTF. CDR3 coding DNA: TGTGCCAGCAGTGGATTAGGGGCTAACTATGGCTACACCTTC.

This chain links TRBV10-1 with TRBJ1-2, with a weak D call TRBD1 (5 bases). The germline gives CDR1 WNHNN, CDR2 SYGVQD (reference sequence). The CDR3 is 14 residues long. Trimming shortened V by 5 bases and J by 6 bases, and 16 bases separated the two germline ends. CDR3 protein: CASSPNGATDGYTF. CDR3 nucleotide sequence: TGCGCCAGCAGTCCTAACGGGGCAACTGATGGCTACACCTTC.

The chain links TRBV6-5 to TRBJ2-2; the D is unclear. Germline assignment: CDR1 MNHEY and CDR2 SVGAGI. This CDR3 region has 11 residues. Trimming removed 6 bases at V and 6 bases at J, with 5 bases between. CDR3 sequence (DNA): TGTGCCAGCAGATTCTCCGGGGAGCTGTTTTTT. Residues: CASRFSGELFF.

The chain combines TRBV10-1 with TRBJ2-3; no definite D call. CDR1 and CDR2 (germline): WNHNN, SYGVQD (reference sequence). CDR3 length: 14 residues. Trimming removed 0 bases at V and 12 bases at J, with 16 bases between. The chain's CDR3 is CASSESTLGNTQYF. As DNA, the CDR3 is TGCGCCAGCAGTGAGTCGACTCTGGGAAACACTCAGTATTTT.

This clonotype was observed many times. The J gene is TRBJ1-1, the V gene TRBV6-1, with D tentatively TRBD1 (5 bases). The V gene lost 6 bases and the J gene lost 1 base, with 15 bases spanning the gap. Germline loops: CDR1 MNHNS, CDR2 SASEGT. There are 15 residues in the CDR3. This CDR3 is CASSALTEANTEAFF. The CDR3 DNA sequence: TGTGCCAGCAGCGCCCTGACAGAGGCGAACACTGAAGCTTTCTTT.

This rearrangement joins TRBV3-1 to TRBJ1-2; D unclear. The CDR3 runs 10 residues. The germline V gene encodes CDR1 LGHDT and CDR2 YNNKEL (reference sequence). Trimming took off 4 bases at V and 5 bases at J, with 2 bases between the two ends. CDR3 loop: CASSRYGYTF. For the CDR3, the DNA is TGTGCCAGCAGCCGATATGGCTACACCTTC.

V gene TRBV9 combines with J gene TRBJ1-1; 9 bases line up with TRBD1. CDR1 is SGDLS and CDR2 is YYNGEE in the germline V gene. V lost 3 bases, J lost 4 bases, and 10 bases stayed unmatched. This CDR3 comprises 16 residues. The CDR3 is CASSARQGVDATEAFF. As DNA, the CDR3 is TGTGCCAGCAGCGCCCGACAGGGGGTAGATGCCACTGAAGCTTTCTTT.

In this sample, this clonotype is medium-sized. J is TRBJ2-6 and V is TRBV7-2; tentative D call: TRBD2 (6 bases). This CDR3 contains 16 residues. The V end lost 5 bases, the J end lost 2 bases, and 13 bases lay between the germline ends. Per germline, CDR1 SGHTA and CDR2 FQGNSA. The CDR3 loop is CASSPRRGPGANVLTF. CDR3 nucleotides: TGTGCCAGCAGCCCAAGGCGGGGTCCTGGGGCCAACGTCCTGACTTTC.

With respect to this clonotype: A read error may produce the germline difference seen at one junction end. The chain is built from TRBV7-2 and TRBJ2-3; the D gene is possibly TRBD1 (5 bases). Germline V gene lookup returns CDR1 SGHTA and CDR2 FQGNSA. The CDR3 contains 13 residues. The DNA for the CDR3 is TGTGCCTCGGGCCTGTGGGGCAAAAATACTCAGTACTTT. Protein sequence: CASGLWGKNTQYF.

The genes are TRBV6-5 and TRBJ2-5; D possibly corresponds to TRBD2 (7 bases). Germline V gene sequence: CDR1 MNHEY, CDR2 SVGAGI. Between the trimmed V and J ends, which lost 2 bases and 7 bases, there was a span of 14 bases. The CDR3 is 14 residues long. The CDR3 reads CASSYTQGGGTQYF. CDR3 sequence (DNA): TGTGCCAGCAGTTACACTCAAGGGGGGGGGACCCAGTACTTC.

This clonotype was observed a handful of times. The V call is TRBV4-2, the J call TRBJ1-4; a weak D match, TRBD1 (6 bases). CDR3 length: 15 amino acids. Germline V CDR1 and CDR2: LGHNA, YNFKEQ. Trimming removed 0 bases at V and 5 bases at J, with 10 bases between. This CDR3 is CASSQEWGLNEKLFF. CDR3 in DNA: TGTGCCAGCAGCCAAGAGTGGGGGCTGAATGAAAAACTGTTTTTT.

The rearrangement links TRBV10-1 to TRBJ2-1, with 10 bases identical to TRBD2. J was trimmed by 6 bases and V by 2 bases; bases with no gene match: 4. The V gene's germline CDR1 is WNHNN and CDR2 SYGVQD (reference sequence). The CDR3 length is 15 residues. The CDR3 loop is CASSEGTSGVNEQFF. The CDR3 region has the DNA TGCGCCAGCAGTGAGGGTACTAGCGGGGTCAATGAGCAGTTCTTC.

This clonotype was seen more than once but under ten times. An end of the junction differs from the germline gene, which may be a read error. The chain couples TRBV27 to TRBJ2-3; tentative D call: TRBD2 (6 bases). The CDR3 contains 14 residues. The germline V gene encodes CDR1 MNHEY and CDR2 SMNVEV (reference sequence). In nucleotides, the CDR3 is TGTGCGGGCAGTGTGGGCGGGGACCCAGATACGCAGTACTTT. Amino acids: CAGSVGGDPDTQYF.